Following are 20 T cell receptor beta chains from one sample sequenced in a study of T cell responses to AZD1222 COVID-19 vaccine. Data came from immunoSEQ multiplex PCR; TCRdb stores just in-frame clones and leaves some out. The table records 120,000 to 150,000 clones, roughly nine tenths of them present only once. The sample consisted of peripheral blood, taken 28 days after the second AZD1222 dose. These receptors were collected from an adult who received the AZD1222 COVID-19 vaccine.

The table lists this clone with a count of one. The chain has TRBV5-1 and TRBJ2-7; possibly TRBD1 for D (6 bases). The CDR3 runs to 12 residues. Trimming removed 8 bases at V and 3 bases at J, with 12 bases between. Germline V CDR1 and CDR2: SGHRS, YFSETQ. In nucleotides, the CDR3 is TGCGCCAGTAGAGGACAGATCTACGAGCAGTACTTC. Amino acids: CASRGQIYEQYF.

This sequence joins TRBV6-2 or TRBV6-3 and TRBJ1-4; D is uncertain. CDR1 is MNHEY, CDR2 SVGEGT, per germline. This CDR3 has 16 amino acids. V gave up 5 bases and J gave up 7 bases, with 20 bases separating them. Written as DNA, the CDR3 is TGTGCCAGCAGTCGACACCCTCCCTCCAGGAGTGAAAAACTGTTTTTT. Residues: CASSRHPPSRSEKLFF.

This clone was recorded only once. The CDR3 sequence is CAIEGQVPSYEQYF. The CDR3, as DNA: TGTGCCATCGAGGGACAGGTACCTTCCTACGAGCAGTACTTC. The chain uses TRBV25-1 and TRBJ2-7, with TRBD1 matching 8 bases. This CDR3 region has 14 residues. V gave up 10 bases and J gave up 1 base; unmatched junction bases: 9. CDR1 is MGHDK, CDR2 SYGVNS, per germline.

J is TRBJ1-1 and V is TRBV6-2 or TRBV6-3; weak D call: TRBD1 (5 bases). Germline CDR1 reads MNHEY; CDR2 reads SVGEGT. With 5 bases removed from V and 1 base from J, the gap between germline ends came to 14 bases. The length of the CDR3 is 15 residues. This chain's CDR3 is CASSTPIGGNTEAFF. CDR3 nucleotides: TGTGCCAGCAGTACCCCGATCGGGGGGAACACTGAAGCTTTCTTT.

V and J are TRBV7-9 and TRBJ1-6, with 9 bases identical to TRBD1. CDR3 size: 15 residues. CDR1 is SEHNR and CDR2 is FQNEAQ in the germline V gene (reference sequence). After removal of 4 bases from V and 8 bases from J, the junction contained 6 bases not matched to a gene. DNA for the CDR3: TGTGCCAGCAGCTCCACAGGGGGCTACGATTCACCCCTCCACTTT. Translated, it gives CASSSTGGYDSPLHF. The entire variable domain, with the rest obtained from reference TRBV7-9 and TRBJ1-6, is as follows: DTGVSQNPRHKITKRGQNVTFRCDPISEHNRLYWYRQTLGQGPEFLTYFQNEAQLEKSRLLSDRFSAERPKGSFSTLEIQRTEQGDSAMYLCASSSTGGYDSPLHFGNGTRLTVT.

The chain uses TRBV7-2 and TRBJ1-4; no clear D gene. The CDR3 is 13 amino acids. The germline gives CDR1 SGHTA, CDR2 FQGNSA. The V end was cut by 3 bases, the J end by 8 bases, with 10 bases between. Written as DNA, the CDR3 is TGTGCCAGCAGCTTTAGGCAGAAAGAAAAACTGTTTTTT. The encoded protein is CASSFRQKEKLFF. The variable domain in full, completed from reference TRBV7-2 and TRBJ1-4, reads GAGVSQSPSNKVTEKGKDVELRCDPISGHTALYWYRQSLGQGLEFLIYFQGNSAPDKSGLPSDRFSAERTGGSVSTLTIQRTQQEDSAVYLCASSFRQKEKLFFGSGTQLSVL.

The chain carries TRBV7-9 and TRBJ2-5, with a weak D call TRBD1 (6 bases). Germline CDR1 is SEHNR and CDR2 is FQNEAQ (reference sequence). The length of the CDR3 is 13 residues. Between the trimmed V and J ends, which lost 1 base and 4 bases, there was a span of 7 bases. CDR3 sequence (DNA): TGTGCCAGCAGCTTAGTACAGGGAGAGACCCAGTACTTC. It is translated as CASSLVQGETQYF.

The gene calls are TRBV25-1 and TRBJ2-7, with D maybe TRBD1 (6 bases). The length of the CDR3 is 11 residues. The germline gives CDR1 MGHDK, CDR2 SYGVNS. V lost 11 bases and J 6 bases, leaving 14 bases between the germline ends. CDR3 nucleotides: TGTGCCCAAGACAGGACCTCCGAGCAGTACTTC. Protein product: CAQDRTSEQYF.

The chain combines TRBV28 with TRBJ2-7; 12 nucleotides match TRBD2. The CDR3 covers 16 residues. Trimming cost V 3 bases and J 2 bases; bases outside gene matches: 5. Germline-derived CDR1 and CDR2 are MDHEN and SYDVKM. The CDR3 region is CASSFLTSGRPYEQYF. The CDR3 DNA is TGTGCCAGCAGTTTCCTAACTAGCGGGAGGCCCTACGAGCAGTACTTC.

This rearrangement joins TRBV27 to TRBJ1-4, with 11 bases that match TRBD1. The CDR3 runs 15 residues. The junction had 5 bases not matched to a gene; V was cut back by 4 bases and J by 7 bases. From germline, CDR1 is MNHEY and CDR2 SMNVEV (reference sequence). The CDR3 nucleotides are TGTGCCAGCAGTTCCCCCGGGACAGGGGGTGAAAAACTGTTTTTT. It encodes CASSSPGTGGEKLFF. Full variable domain (missing parts from reference TRBV27 and TRBJ1-4): EAQVTQNPRYLITVTGKKLTVTCSQNMNHEYMSWYRQDPGLGLRQIYYSMNVEVTDKGDVPEGYKVSRKEKRNFPLILESPSPNQTSLYFCASSSPGTGGEKLFFGSGTQLSVL.

The chain uses TRBV2 and TRBJ2-5; 15 bases are a match to TRBD2. The V gene's germline CDR1 is SNHLY and CDR2 FYNNEI. The V gene end was trimmed by 4 bases and the J gene end by 5 bases; junction bases not matched to a gene: 5. CDR3 length: 16 amino acids. CDR3: CASSVGLAGGWETQYF. The CDR3 region has the DNA TGTGCCAGCAGTGTCGGACTAGCGGGAGGGTGGGAGACCCAGTACTTC.

The J gene is TRBJ2-1, the V gene TRBV5-8, with TRBD2 as a possible D gene (6 bases). Germline V gene data show CDR1 as SGHTS and CDR2 as YDEGEE. The CDR3 is made up of 16 amino acids. V lost 1 base to trimming and J lost 4 bases, with 15 bases between them. CDR3 nucleotide sequence: TGTGCCAGCAGCTTGAATTGGGGCGGGATTTACAATGAGCAGTTCTTC. This encodes CASSLNWGGIYNEQFF.

This clone was found a few times. The chain combines TRBV5-1 with TRBJ1-3; maybe TRBD1 (6 bases). The V end lost 4 bases, the J end lost 2 bases, and 10 bases lay between the germline ends. The CDR3 length is 14 residues. Germline assignment: CDR1 SGHRS and CDR2 YFSETQ. CDR3 sequence: CASSPRTAGNTIYF. The CDR3 DNA reads TGCGCCAGCAGCCCTAGGACAGCTGGAAACACCATATATTTT.

The rearrangement links TRBV12-3 or TRBV12-4 to TRBJ1-6, with D unresolved. This CDR3 has 13 residues. The V gene lost 8 bases and the J gene lost 7 bases, with 12 bases spanning the gap. CDR3 protein: CASGLGLNSPLHF. CDR3 nucleotide sequence: TGTGCCAGCGGGTTGGGGTTAAATTCACCCCTCCACTTT.

The rearrangement uses TRBV30 and TRBJ1-2; D not certain. V was shortened by 0 bases and J by 1 base, with 9 bases between the two germline ends. Germline lookup yields CDR1 GTSNPN and CDR2 SVGIG (reference sequence). The CDR3 totals 14 residues. CDR3 amino acids: CAWSVGSHNYGYTF. CDR3 nucleotide sequence: TGTGCCTGGAGTGTCGGCAGCCATAACTATGGCTACACCTTC.

This chain links TRBV4-3 with TRBJ1-1; no clear D. Per the germline V gene, CDR1 is LGHNA and CDR2 is YSLEER. Trimming took 0 bases from V and 1 from J, leaving 12 bases between them. This CDR3 has 16 amino acids. The CDR3 nucleotides read TGCGCCAGCAGCCAAGACCCTAGCGGGAGGAACACTGAAGCTTTCTTT. It encodes CASSQDPSGRNTEAFF.

The chain couples TRBV3-1 (or the pseudogene TRBV3-2) to TRBJ1-3; no definite D call. With 1 base removed from V and 7 bases from J, the gap between germline ends came to 5 bases. CDR3 length equals 12 residues. Per the germline V gene, CDR1 is LGHDT and CDR2 is YNNKEL (reference sequence). The CDR3 DNA is TGTGCCAGCAGCCAAGTCAGCAACACCATATATTTT. Protein: CASSQVSNTIYF.

The chain uses TRBV6-2 or TRBV6-3 and TRBJ2-7; D remains unclear. Germline CDR1 MNHEY, CDR2 SVGEGT. V was clipped by 5 bases and J by 5 bases, with 16 bases between them. The CDR3 is 14 amino acids. The CDR3 loop reads CASSPDPLRDEQYF. The CDR3 DNA sequence: TGTGCCAGCAGTCCAGACCCCCTACGGGACGAGCAGTACTTC.

The J gene is TRBJ1-1, the V gene TRBV29-1, with D unresolved. Between the trimmed V and J ends, which lost 5 bases and 6 bases, there was a span of 19 bases. This CDR3 region has 14 residues. Germline-derived CDR1 and CDR2 are SQVTM and ANQGSEA. The CDR3 region has the DNA TGCAGCGTTCCGCTTATTGGATCACGGTCTGAAGCTTTCTTT. This codes for CSVPLIGSRSEAFF.

About this clone: The DNA is omitted, as the CDR3 cannot be located on it reliably, and the CDR3 follows TCRdb's listing. This CDR3 is CASSSSVQGPYEQYF. The V gene is TRBV27, the J gene TRBJ2-7; the D segment call TRBD1 is taken from the table without a DNA check. The CDR3 adds up to 15 amino acids, both ends counted. CDR1 and CDR2 (germline): MNHEY, SMNVEV (reference sequence).